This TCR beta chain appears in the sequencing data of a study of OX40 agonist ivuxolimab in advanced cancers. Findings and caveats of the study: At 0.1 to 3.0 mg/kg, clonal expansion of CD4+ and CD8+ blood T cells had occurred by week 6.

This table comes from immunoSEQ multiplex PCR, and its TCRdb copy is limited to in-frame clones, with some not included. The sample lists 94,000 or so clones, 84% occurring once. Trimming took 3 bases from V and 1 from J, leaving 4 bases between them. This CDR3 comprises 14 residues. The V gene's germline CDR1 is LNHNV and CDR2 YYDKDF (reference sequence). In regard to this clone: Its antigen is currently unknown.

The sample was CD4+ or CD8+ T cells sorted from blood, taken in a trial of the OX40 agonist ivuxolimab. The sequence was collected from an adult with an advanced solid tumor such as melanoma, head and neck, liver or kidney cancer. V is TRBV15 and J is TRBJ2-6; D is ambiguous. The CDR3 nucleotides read TGTGCCACCAGCAGCCCGTCTGGGGCCAACGTCCTGACTTTC. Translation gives CATSSPSGANVLTF.